This T cell receptor (beta chain) was found in a study of blood T cell repertoires in COVID-19. Study at large: Specimens from acute and convalescent COVID-19 originated in the United States, Italy and Spain.

The CDR3 contains 15 residues. J was trimmed by 2 bases and V by 4 bases; bases with no gene match: 9. The V gene's germline CDR1 is SGHDT and CDR2 YYEEEE. Only in-frame clones appear in the TCRdb table, and some are missing; sequencing was by immunoSEQ multiplex PCR. The sample contains approximately 350,000 clones, roughly four fifths of which appear only once. The specimen was PBMCs or T cells enriched from blood (not recorded which). The V call is TRBV5-6, the J call TRBJ2-7; 7 nucleotides line up with TRBD1. This TCR derives from a woman between 45 and 65 years old who had recovered from COVID-19. The CDR3 DNA sequence: TGTGCCAGCAGCCCCGACAGGGATCGTCCCTACGAGCAGTACTTC. It specifies CASSPDRDRPYEQYF.